Each of the 28 T cell receptor beta chains below was sequenced from the same sample in a study of cytomegalovirus exposure and HLA in healthy donors. PCR amplification relied on 60 Vbeta primers (plus 13 Jbeta primers). Clones were read by immunoSEQ multiplex PCR, and TCRdb kept only the in-frame ones, dropping some. Here the sample spans about 64,000 clones, roughly two thirds being singletons. The sequencing input was PBMCs. These receptors were obtained from a woman between 50 and 59 years old in good health and CMV-seronegative.

The chain recombines TRBV5-1 with TRBJ2-2; 9 nucleotides align to TRBD1. The V gene end was trimmed by 4 bases and the J gene end by 5 bases; junction bases not matched to a gene: 9. CDR1 and CDR2 (germline): SGHRS, YFSETQ. The CDR3 loop spans 16 amino acids. In DNA, the CDR3 is TGCGCCAGCAGCCCTCCGGGACAGGGAAGGACCGGGGAGCTGTTTTTT. Residues: CASSPPGQGRTGELFF.

J is TRBJ1-2 and V is TRBV6-5; no firm D call. The CDR3 covers 15 residues. V lost 6 bases and J lost 2, with 16 bases in between. CDR1 and CDR2 (germline): MNHEY, SVGAGI. The CDR3 reads CASSPDFGLNYGYTF. CDR3 sequence (DNA): TGTGCCAGCAGCCCGGACTTTGGCCTCAACTATGGCTACACCTTC.

The chain uses TRBV7-9 and TRBJ2-5; 8 nucleotides agree with TRBD1. The J call may be faulty, since TRBJ2-7 better matches the DNA end. The CDR3 spans 14 residues. Germline V lookup: CDR1 SEHNR, CDR2 FQNEAQ (reference sequence). The CDR3 region has the DNA TGTGCCAGCAGCTTAAATCAGGGGGCTTACGAGCAGTACTTC. Translating gives CASSLNQGAYEQYF.

The V gene is TRBV4-1, the J gene TRBJ2-5; 10 nucleotides align to TRBD1. With V trimmed by 2 bases and J by 7 bases, 7 bases remained unmatched. The CDR3 runs to 15 residues. Germline V gene sequence: CDR1 MGHRA, CDR2 YSYEKL. DNA for the CDR3: TGCGCCAGCAGCCAAATAGGCCGGGACAGGGGGACCCAGTACTTC. Protein product: CASSQIGRDRGTQYF.

The rearrangement joins TRBV6-5 to TRBJ1-3; D remains unclear. The CDR3 is 12 residues long. V was cut by 0 bases and J by 8 bases, with 5 bases left in between. Per the germline V gene, CDR1 is MNHEY and CDR2 is SVGAGI. DNA for the CDR3: TGTGCCAGCAGTTACTCCGGGGACACCATATATTTT. Its protein is CASSYSGDTIYF.

V gene TRBV27 combines with J gene TRBJ2-7; perhaps TRBD2 as D (5 bases). Trimming cost V 3 bases and J 0 bases, with 6 bases left between them. CDR3 length equals 13 residues. Germline lookup yields CDR1 MNHEY and CDR2 SMNVEV (reference sequence). The CDR3 loop reads CASSFEGSYEQYF. Here the CDR3 DNA reads TGTGCCAGCAGTTTCGAGGGCTCCTACGAGCAGTACTTC.

The V call is TRBV15, the J call TRBJ2-1; 7 bases fit TRBD2. V shed 6 bases, J shed 0 bases, and the junction held 8 bases outside the gene matches. This CDR3 region has 16 residues. CDR1 and CDR2 (germline): LNHNV, YYDKDF (reference sequence). The CDR3 sequence is CATRGWREGSYNEQFF. The DNA for the CDR3 is TGTGCCACCAGGGGGTGGAGGGAGGGCTCCTACAATGAGCAGTTCTTC.

The CDR3 here is CASSGGPDTLNEKLFF. The CDR3 DNA reads TGTGCCAGCAGTGGAGGCCCGGACACTCTTAATGAAAAACTGTTTTTT. J is TRBJ1-4 and V is TRBV6-1; weak D call: TRBD1 (5 bases). Trimming took off 4 bases at V and 4 bases at J, with 16 bases between the two ends. The CDR3 spans 16 residues. Germline values: CDR1 MNHNS, CDR2 SASEGT.

This clone was observed a few times. The chain carries TRBV29-1 and TRBJ2-5; tentatively, D is TRBD2 (7 bases). Germline CDR1 and CDR2: SQVTM and ANQGSEA. The V and J ends lost 4 bases and 5 bases respectively, with 26 bases between them. The CDR3 sequence is 17 residues long. The CDR3 here is CSVAEGRGGVRGETQYF. In DNA form, the CDR3 reads TGCAGCGTTGCTGAGGGGAGGGGGGGAGTTCGGGGCGAGACCCAGTACTTC.

This sequence joins TRBV5-4 and TRBJ1-4; tentatively, D is TRBD1 (6 bases). CDR3 size: 15 residues. V was pared by 3 bases and J by 7 bases, with 16 bases between. The germline gives CDR1 SGHNT, CDR2 YYREEE (reference sequence). This CDR3 reads CASSSQGRGSEKLFF. CDR3 coding DNA: TGTGCCAGCAGCTCCCAGGGCAGGGGATCTGAAAAACTGTTTTTT.

The rearrangement uses TRBV7-2 and TRBJ2-7; TRBD2 matches at 9 bases. Germline CDR1 reads SGHTA; CDR2 reads FQGNSA. Unmatched junction bases numbered 7, after V lost 3 bases and J lost 4 bases. The CDR3 has 15 residues. The CDR3 sequence is CASSFLAGNRYEQYF. Written as DNA, the CDR3 is TGTGCCAGCAGCTTTCTAGCGGGAAATCGGTACGAGCAGTACTTC.

The chain recombines TRBV7-6 with TRBJ2-1, with 8 bases matching TRBD2. V was clipped by 5 bases and J by 4 bases; unmatched bases: 7. The CDR3 has 15 residues. Germline lookup yields CDR1 SGHVS and CDR2 FNYEAQ. CDR3 DNA: TGTGCCAGCAGCGAAGCCAGCGGGAGTTACAATGAGCAGTTCTTC. Residues: CASSEASGSYNEQFF.

The sample holds one count of this clone. The chain is built from TRBV5-1 and TRBJ1-2; weak D call: TRBD1 (6 bases). This CDR3 region has 14 residues. V lost 0 bases and J lost 4, with 10 bases in between. CDR1 is SGHRS and CDR2 is YFSETQ in the germline V gene. CDR3 residues: CASSLDRVSYGYTF. The DNA of the CDR3 is TGCGCCAGCAGCTTGGACAGGGTGAGCTATGGCTACACCTTC. Supplemented by reference TRBV5-1 and TRBJ1-2, the full variable domain reads KAGVTQTPRYLIKTRGQQVTLSCSPISGHRSVSWYQQTPGQGLQFLFEYFSETQRNKGNFPGRFSGRQFSNSRSEMNVSTLELGDSALYLCASSLDRVSYGYTFGSGTRLTVV.

The chain has TRBV28 and TRBJ2-3, with 9 positions matching TRBD2. Germline lookup yields CDR1 MDHEN and CDR2 SYDVKM. Trimming at V came to 8 bases and at J to 4 bases, leaving 10 bases not matched to a gene. The CDR3 is made up of 15 amino acids. CDR3 loop: CASAGQREASDTQYF. In nucleotides, the CDR3 is TGTGCCAGCGCTGGTCAGCGGGAGGCGTCAGATACGCAGTATTTT.

This chain connects TRBV5-6 to TRBJ2-7; D is possibly TRBD2 (5 bases). V dropped 7 bases and J dropped 6 bases, with 14 bases sitting between them. This CDR3 spans 12 amino acids. The germline V gene encodes CDR1 SGHDT and CDR2 YYEEEE. The CDR3 region has the DNA TGTGCCAGCCCAAATCGTCGGGGCGAGCAGTACTTC. Amino acids: CASPNRRGEQYF.

The chain joins TRBV7-2 to TRBJ1-1; D remains unclear. The V gene's germline CDR1 is SGHTA and CDR2 FQGNSA. V was cut by 1 base and J by 0 bases, with 9 bases left in between. The CDR3 contains 15 residues. The CDR3 nucleotides read TGTGCCAGCAGCTTAGGGTCACAGATGAACACTGAAGCTTTCTTT. Residues: CASSLGSQMNTEAFF. Based on the CDR3 plus reference TRBV7-2 and TRBJ1-1, the full variable domain is GAGVSQSPSNKVTEKGKDVELRCDPISGHTALYWYRQSLGQGLEFLIYFQGNSAPDKSGLPSDRFSAERTGGSVSTLTIQRTQQEDSAVYLCASSLGSQMNTEAFFGQGTRLTVV.

This rearrangement joins TRBV5-1 to TRBJ2-1; unclear D gene. The V and J ends lost 0 bases and 0 bases respectively, with 10 bases between them. This CDR3 has 16 residues. Germline values: CDR1 SGHRS, CDR2 YFSETQ. The CDR3, as DNA: TGCGCCAGCAGCTTGGACACCCGGAGCTCCTACAATGAGCAGTTCTTC. It yields the protein CASSLDTRSSYNEQFF.

This chain uses TRBV4-3 with TRBJ2-7, with 8 bases matching TRBD1. Germline values: CDR1 LGHNA, CDR2 YSLEER. CDR3 size: 15 residues. V lost 1 base and J lost 1; bases outside the gene matches: 3. The CDR3 spells CASSQAGTGSYEQYF. The CDR3 nucleotides read TGCGCCAGCAGCCAAGCCGGGACAGGTTCCTACGAGCAGTACTTC.

This rearrangement joins TRBV5-6 to TRBJ2-7; 7 bases agree with TRBD2. CDR3 size: 16 residues. V lost 0 bases, J lost 7 bases, and 13 bases stayed unmatched. CDR1 and CDR2 from the germline V gene are SGHDT and YYEEEE. For the CDR3, the DNA is TGTGCCAGCAGCTTGGGCCTAGCGGTTCCTACGTGGGAGCAGTACTTC. Encoded protein: CASSLGLAVPTWEQYF.

The chain joins TRBV30 to TRBJ2-7, with 7 bases that match TRBD1. The V segment lost 0 bases and the J segment 1 base; nucleotides outside the gene matches: 6. The CDR3 runs to 15 residues. Germline lookup yields CDR1 GTSNPN and CDR2 SVGIG (reference sequence). CDR3 sequence: CAWSVTKGASYEQYF. The CDR3 bases are TGTGCCTGGAGTGTTACAAAGGGGGCATCCTACGAGCAGTACTTC.

The sample holds a few counts of this clone. V is TRBV9 and J is TRBJ2-1, with 7 bases lining up with TRBD2. V lost 1 base, J lost 2 bases, and 3 bases stayed unmatched. This CDR3 has 15 amino acids. The germline gives CDR1 SGDLS, CDR2 YYNGEE. The CDR3 bases are TGTGCCAGCAGCGTACTCAGCGGGACCTACAATGAGCAGTTCTTC. Amino acid sequence: CASSVLSGTYNEQFF.

This chain joins TRBV5-1 and TRBJ2-7; 9 bases fit TRBD1. Germline CDR1 reads SGHRS; CDR2 reads YFSETQ. The trim removed 6 bases at V and 1 base at J, leaving 8 bases unmatched. This CDR3 contains 15 residues. CDR3 residues: CASTPRGQGSYEQYF. In DNA, the CDR3 is TGCGCCAGCACCCCGAGGGGACAGGGATCCTACGAGCAGTACTTC.

The V call is TRBV5-1, the J call TRBJ2-1; 8 bases are a match to TRBD1. V lost 1 base to trimming and J lost 3 bases; unmatched junction nucleotides: 6. CDR3 length: 16 amino acids. CDR1 and CDR2 from the germline V gene are SGHRS and YFSETQ. As DNA, the CDR3 is TGCGCCAGCAGCTTGAGGAGGACAGGGAACTACAATGAGCAGTTCTTC. Its protein is CASSLRRTGNYNEQFF.

This clone was seen a handful of times. The chain carries TRBV7-9 and TRBJ2-5; D might be TRBD2 (6 bases). Germline CDR1 is SEHNR and CDR2 is FQNEAQ (reference sequence). V was cut by 7 bases and J by 2 bases, with 17 bases left in between. The CDR3 totals 15 residues. CDR3 in amino acids: CASNVLEGIQETQYF. Here the CDR3 DNA reads TGTGCCAGCAATGTTCTGGAGGGCATACAAGAGACCCAGTACTTC.

This chain joins TRBV18 and TRBJ2-7; D is possibly TRBD1 (6 bases). Germline V gene data show CDR1 as KGHSH and CDR2 as LQKENI. The CDR3 consists of 15 residues. V gave up 5 bases and J gave up 2 bases, with 16 bases separating them. The CDR3 DNA reads TGTGCCAGCTCATCCTCCGCAGGGGCCCCCTACGAGCAGTACTTC. Encoded protein: CASSSSAGAPYEQYF. The full variable domain, rest sourced from reference TRBV18 and TRBJ2-7, is NAGVMQNPRHLVRRRGQEARLRCSPMKGHSHVYWYRQLPEEGLKFMVYLQKENIIDESGMPKERFSAEFPKEGPSILRIQQVVRGDSAAYFCASSSSAGAPYEQYFGPGTRLTVT.

The chain employs TRBV5-1 and TRBJ2-6; 8 bases align to TRBD2. Germline V gene sequence: CDR1 SGHRS, CDR2 YFSETQ. V was pared by 4 bases and J by 1 base, with 4 bases of the junction left unmatched. There are 16 residues in the CDR3. CDR3 in DNA: TGCGCCAGCAGCCGGCGGGAGGTTTCTGGGGCCAACGTCCTGACTTTC. Translated: CASSRREVSGANVLTF.

V gene TRBV28 combines with J gene TRBJ2-2; D unclear. This CDR3 has 12 residues. The V end was cut by 10 bases, the J end by 6 bases, with 12 bases between. Germline loops: CDR1 MDHEN, CDR2 SYDVKM. The CDR3 DNA reads TGTGCCACCACCTCTAACCCCGGGGAGCTGTTTTTT. This translates into CATTSNPGELFF.

This CDR3 reads CAWRVGTDNSPLHF. Written as DNA, the CDR3 is TGTGCCTGGAGGGTCGGGACAGATAATTCACCCCTCCACTTT. The rearrangement uses TRBV30 and TRBJ1-6, with TRBD1 identical over 7 bases. The CDR3 consists of 14 residues. Germline V gene lookup returns CDR1 GTSNPN and CDR2 SVGIG (reference sequence). V lost 3 bases, J lost 5 bases, and 4 bases stayed unmatched.